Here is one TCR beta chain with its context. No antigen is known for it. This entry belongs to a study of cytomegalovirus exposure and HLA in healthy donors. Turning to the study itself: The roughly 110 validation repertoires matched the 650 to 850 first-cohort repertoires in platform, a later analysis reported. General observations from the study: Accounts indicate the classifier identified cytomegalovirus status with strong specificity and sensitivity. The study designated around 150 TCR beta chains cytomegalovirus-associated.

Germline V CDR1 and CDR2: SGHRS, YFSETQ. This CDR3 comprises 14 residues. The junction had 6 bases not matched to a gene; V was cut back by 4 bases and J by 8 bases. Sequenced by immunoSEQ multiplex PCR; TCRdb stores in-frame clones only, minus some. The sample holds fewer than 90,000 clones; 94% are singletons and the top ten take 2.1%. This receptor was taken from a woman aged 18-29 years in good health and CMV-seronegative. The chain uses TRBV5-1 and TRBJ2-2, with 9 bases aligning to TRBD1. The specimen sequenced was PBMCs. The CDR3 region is CASSRGQGRGELFF. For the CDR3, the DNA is TGCGCCAGCAGCCGAGGACAGGGGCGGGGGGAGCTGTTTTTT.